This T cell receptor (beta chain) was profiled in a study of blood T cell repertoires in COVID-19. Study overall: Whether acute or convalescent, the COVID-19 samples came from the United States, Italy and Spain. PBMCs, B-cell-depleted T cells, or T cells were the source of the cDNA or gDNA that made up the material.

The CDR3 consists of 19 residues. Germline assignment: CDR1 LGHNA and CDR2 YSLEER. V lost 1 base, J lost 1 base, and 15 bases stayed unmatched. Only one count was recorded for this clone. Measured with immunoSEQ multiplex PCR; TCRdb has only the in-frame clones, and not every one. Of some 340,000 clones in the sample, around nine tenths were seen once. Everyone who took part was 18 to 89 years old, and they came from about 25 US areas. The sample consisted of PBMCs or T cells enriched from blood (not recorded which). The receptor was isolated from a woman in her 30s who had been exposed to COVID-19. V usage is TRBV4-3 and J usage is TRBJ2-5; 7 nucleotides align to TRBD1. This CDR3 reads CASSQVGAGGAGSQETQYF. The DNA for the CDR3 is TGCGCCAGCAGCCAAGTTGGAGCAGGGGGAGCCGGGTCCCAAGAGACCCAGTACTTC.